This entry lists 32 T cell receptor beta chains sequenced from one sample in a study of blood T cell repertoires in COVID-19. TCRdb's copy holds only in-frame clones and misses some; the assay was immunoSEQ multiplex PCR. In the table there are some 69,000 clones, 89% of which are singletons. Material: peripheral blood. The receptors were gathered from a woman in her fifties or sixties with active COVID-19.

This chain links TRBV4-1 with TRBJ2-3; D not certain. The CDR3 covers 16 residues. CDR1 is MGHRA and CDR2 is YSYEKL in the germline V gene. Trimming removed 3 bases from V and 2 bases from J, with 15 bases in between. CDR3 protein: CASSQAAVKNTDTQYF. The CDR3 DNA reads TGCGCCAGCAGCCAGGCCGCCGTTAAGAACACAGATACGCAGTATTTT.

This chain joins TRBV14 and TRBJ1-4; D is perhaps TRBD1 (5 bases). From germline, CDR1 is SGHDN and CDR2 FVKESK. There are 16 residues in the CDR3. V gave up 4 bases and J gave up 8 bases, with 20 bases separating them. The CDR3 sequence is CASSPGVGRVGEKLFF. The CDR3 bases are TGTGCCAGCAGCCCAGGAGTCGGCAGGGTCGGCGAAAAACTGTTTTTT.

This clone was picked up a small number of times. V usage is TRBV12-3 or TRBV12-4 and J usage is TRBJ1-6; D gene uncertain. Deletions cut 4 bases from V and 9 bases from J, with 10 bases between. The CDR3 contains 13 residues. The CDR3 coding sequence is TGTGCCAGCAGTTCCGAAACTCGTTCACCCCTCCACTTT. Translation gives CASSSETRSPLHF.

The chain couples TRBV20-1 to TRBJ2-2; 7 positions match TRBD2. The trim removed 3 bases at V and 6 bases at J, leaving 7 bases unmatched. The CDR3 runs to 14 residues. CDR1 and CDR2 (germline): DFQATT, SNEGSKA (reference sequence). CDR3 coding DNA: TGCAGTGCTAGTCTGGCGGGAGCGGCCGGGGAGCTGTTTTTT. This sequence encodes CSASLAGAAGELFF.

CDR3 residues: CASSQDGATDGYTF. The CDR3 DNA is TGTGCCAGCAGCCAAGACGGAGCTACCGATGGCTACACCTTC. The chain carries TRBV3-1 (or the pseudogene TRBV3-2) and TRBJ1-2; no definite D call. Per germline, CDR1 LGHDT and CDR2 YNNKEL (reference sequence). The CDR3 totals 14 residues. V was shortened by 0 bases and J by 6 bases, with 11 bases between the two germline ends.

The chain combines TRBV6-2 or TRBV6-3 with TRBJ1-2; D ambiguous. Trimming shortened V by 2 bases and J by 8 bases, and 18 bases separated the two germline ends. The CDR3 spans 15 residues. In germline, CDR1 is MNHEY, CDR2 SVGEGT. The CDR3 DNA reads TGTGCCAGCAGTTACCAAGCGGGCCTACCTAAGGGCTACACCTTC. This encodes CASSYQAGLPKGYTF.

This clone appeared once. V usage is TRBV5-4 and J usage is TRBJ2-7; tentative D call: TRBD2 (6 bases). The germline V gene encodes CDR1 SGHNT and CDR2 YYREEE (reference sequence). The CDR3 is made up of 14 amino acids. Trimming took off 2 bases at V and 4 bases at J, with 13 bases between the two ends. This CDR3 is CASSLGGGNYEQYF. In DNA form, the CDR3 reads TGTGCCAGCAGCTTAGGAGGCGGGAATTACGAGCAGTACTTC.

The chain has TRBV5-1 and TRBJ2-2; TRBD1 aligns across 7 bases. Germline loops: CDR1 SGHRS, CDR2 YFSETQ. V gave up 4 bases and J gave up 8 bases; unmatched junction bases: 14. CDR3 length: 16 residues. The CDR3 spells CASSPRQGLVVGELFF. CDR3 sequence (DNA): TGCGCCAGCAGCCCCCGACAGGGTTTGGTCGTGGGGGAGCTGTTTTTT.

The CDR3 protein is CASSLYSQGSYNEQFF. The CDR3 coding sequence is TGTGCCAGCAGTTTATATTCCCAGGGCTCCTACAATGAGCAGTTCTTC. The chain recombines TRBV28 with TRBJ2-1; perhaps TRBD1 as D (5 bases). Germline CDR1 and CDR2: MDHEN and SYDVKM. V lost 1 base, J lost 0 bases, and 10 bases lay in between. The CDR3 contains 16 residues.

Concerning this clone itself: The sample carries other DNA sequences with the same CDR3. The CDR3 region has the DNA TGTGCCAGCAGCCTAGGGACTAGCGGGAGTTACGAGCAGTACTTC. Translated, it gives CASSLGTSGSYEQYF. The chain couples TRBV11-2 to TRBJ2-7; TRBD2 agrees at 14 bases. From germline, CDR1 is SGHAT and CDR2 FQNNGV. V shed 5 bases and J 4 bases; nucleotides not matched to a gene: 4. The CDR3 extends over 15 amino acids.

The V gene is TRBV27, the J gene TRBJ2-7, with 9 bases identical to TRBD1. CDR3 size: 16 residues. Trimming at V came to 4 bases and at J to 1 base, leaving 8 bases not matched to a gene. The germline gives CDR1 MNHEY, CDR2 SMNVEV (reference sequence). The CDR3: CASSSVRDRVSYEQYF. The CDR3 DNA reads as TGTGCCAGCAGTTCCGTCCGGGACAGGGTATCCTACGAGCAGTACTTC.

The chain uses TRBV5-1 and TRBJ2-7; 9 nucleotides align to TRBD1. The junction had 10 bases not matched to a gene; V was cut back by 3 bases and J by 6 bases. In germline, CDR1 is SGHRS, CDR2 YFSETQ. The CDR3 has 15 residues. In DNA form, the CDR3 reads TGCGCCAGCAGCTGGTCGGGACAGGGAATGGCCGAGCAGTACTTC. Translated, it gives CASSWSGQGMAEQYF.

J is TRBJ2-2 and V is TRBV10-2; D is uncertain. Germline lookup yields CDR1 WSHSY and CDR2 SAAADI. The V and J ends lost 6 bases and 4 bases respectively, with 12 bases between them. The CDR3 consists of 14 residues. The CDR3 loop is CASRPDLSTGELFF. CDR3 nucleotide sequence: TGCGCCAGCAGACCCGACTTGAGCACCGGGGAGCTGTTTTTT.

The genes are TRBV27 and TRBJ1-1; D unresolved. The CDR3 has 13 amino acids. Between the trimmed V and J ends, which lost 8 bases and 0 bases, there was a span of 10 bases. Germline V CDR1 and CDR2: MNHEY, SMNVEV (reference sequence). The CDR3 region is CASGLSVNTEAFF. The CDR3 nucleotides read TGTGCCAGCGGTCTAAGTGTGAACACTGAAGCTTTCTTT.

The chain recombines TRBV28 with TRBJ1-4; no clear D gene. Germline V CDR1 and CDR2: MDHEN, SYDVKM. V shed 10 bases and J shed 5 bases, with 8 bases lying between them. This CDR3 has 11 residues. DNA of the CDR3: TGTGCCACTCTGAGGAATGAAAAACTGTTTTTT. Its protein product is CATLRNEKLFF.

This chain connects TRBV6-5 to TRBJ2-7; D might be TRBD2 (6 bases). CDR3 length equals 13 residues. CDR1 and CDR2 (germline): MNHEY, SVGAGI. The V gene lost 6 bases and the J gene lost 5 bases, with 14 bases spanning the gap. This CDR3 reads CASRRREWDEQYF. The DNA for the CDR3 is TGTGCCAGCAGGAGACGGGAGTGGGACGAGCAGTACTTC.

The chain has TRBV12-3 or TRBV12-4 and TRBJ1-2; a possible D gene is TRBD1 (6 bases). The CDR3 contains 13 residues. With 10 bases removed from V and 8 bases from J, the gap between germline ends came to 20 bases. DNA for the CDR3: TGTGCCACTTTACCGACAGGTGACAGGGGCTACACCTTC. Translated: CATLPTGDRGYTF.

This chain connects TRBV7-9 to TRBJ2-7, with TRBD1 identical over 12 bases. This CDR3 has 16 amino acids. CDR1 SEHNR and CDR2 FQNEAQ come from the germline V gene (reference sequence). V shed 5 bases, J shed 6 bases, and the junction held 11 bases outside the gene matches. CDR3 protein: CASSTRDRGLVGEQYF. CDR3 sequence (DNA): TGTGCCAGCAGCACTCGGGACAGGGGGCTGGTAGGCGAGCAGTACTTC.

This chain joins TRBV2 and TRBJ2-5; TRBD2 might be the D (6 bases). This CDR3 has 13 amino acids. Trimming removed 9 bases from V and 4 bases from J, with 15 bases in between. Germline values: CDR1 SNHLY, CDR2 FYNNEI. DNA for the CDR3: TGTGCCAGGGGGACTGCCGCGGGAGAGACCCAGTACTTC. This translates into CARGTAAGETQYF.

V usage is TRBV14 and J usage is TRBJ2-7; D may be TRBD1 (5 bases). The CDR3 is made up of 15 amino acids. The germline V gene encodes CDR1 SGHDN and CDR2 FVKESK. Trimming cost V 4 bases and J 4 bases, with 17 bases left between them. The CDR3 DNA reads TGTGCCAGCAGCCTCGCGGTAGGGGCACTTTACGAGCAGTACTTC. Residues: CASSLAVGALYEQYF. The variable domain in full, completed from reference TRBV14 and TRBJ2-7, reads EAGVTQFPSHSVIEKGQTVTLRCDPISGHDNLYWYRRVMGKEIKFLLHFVKESKQDESGMPNNRFLAERTGGTYSTLKVQPAELEDSGVYFCASSLAVGALYEQYFGPGTRLTVT.

The chain links TRBV19 to TRBJ2-3; perhaps TRBD2 as D (5 bases). Germline CDR1 reads LNHDA; CDR2 reads SQIVND (reference sequence). The CDR3 is made up of 16 amino acids. Between the trimmed V and J ends, which lost 4 bases and 0 bases, there was a span of 14 bases. The CDR3 DNA is TGTGCCAGTAGTAGGGTCGAGCGGACTAGCACAGATACGCAGTATTTT. It specifies CASSRVERTSTDTQYF.

J is TRBJ1-1 and V is TRBV25-1; possibly TRBD1 for D (6 bases). CDR1 and CDR2 from the germline V gene are MGHDK and SYGVNS. The length of the CDR3 is 15 residues. V lost 3 bases and J 3 bases, leaving 14 bases between the germline ends. CDR3 bases: TGTGCCAGCAGTGATGACAGGAAAGGTGACACTGAAGCTTTCTTT. Amino acids: CASSDDRKGDTEAFF. The complete variable domain, with remaining parts taken from reference TRBV25-1 and TRBJ1-1, reads EADIYQTPRYLVIGTGKKITLECSQTMGHDKMYWYQQDPGMELHLIHYSYGVNSTEKGDLSSESTVSRIRTEHFPLTLESARPSHTSQYLCASSDDRKGDTEAFFGQGTRLTVV.

This CDR3 reads CASSQGTTPLHF. The CDR3, as DNA: TGTGCCAGCAGTCAGGGTACGACACCCCTCCACTTT. The chain combines TRBV6-5 with TRBJ1-6; the D gene is possibly TRBD1 (5 bases). CDR1 is MNHEY, CDR2 SVGAGI, per germline. The CDR3 consists of 12 residues. Trimming removed 5 bases from V and 11 bases from J, with 10 bases in between.

The rearrangement links TRBV7-3 to TRBJ1-6, with TRBD1 matching over 9 bases. Germline CDR1 reads SGHTA; CDR2 reads FQGTGA. This CDR3 has 15 residues. J gave up 7 bases and V 5 bases, and 6 bases lay outside the gene matches. The CDR3: CASSPNGQGNSPLHF. For the CDR3, the DNA is TGTGCCAGCAGCCCAAACGGACAGGGGAATTCACCCCTCCACTTT. Variable domain in full (rest from reference TRBV7-3 and TRBJ1-6): GAGVSQTPSNKVTEKGKYVELRCDPISGHTALYWYRQSLGQGPEFLIYFQGTGAADDSGLPNDRFFAVRPEGSVSTLKIQRTERGDSAVYLCASSPNGQGNSPLHFGNGTRLTVT.

The chain carries TRBV4-2 and TRBJ1-6; TRBD1 aligns across 8 bases. The V gene's germline CDR1 is LGHNA and CDR2 YNFKEQ. The CDR3 contains 16 residues. Trimming cost V 3 bases and J 6 bases; bases outside gene matches: 7. The CDR3 here is CASSQRQGSSNSPLHF. The CDR3 DNA reads TGTGCCAGCAGCCAGAGACAGGGGTCAAGTAATTCACCCCTCCACTTT.

The V and J genes are TRBV6-2 or TRBV6-3 and TRBJ2-2; 10 nucleotides match TRBD2. Germline trimming cut 0 bases from V and 6 bases from J; bases unmatched to any gene: 4. The CDR3 is made up of 16 amino acids. CDR1 MNHEY and CDR2 SVGEGT come from the germline V gene. This CDR3 is CASSYSPSGSSGELFF. CDR3 nucleotide sequence: TGTGCCAGCAGTTACTCGCCTAGCGGGAGCTCCGGGGAGCTGTTTTTT.

This clone was seen a few times. V gene TRBV27 combines with J gene TRBJ2-1; the D gene is possibly TRBD1 (5 bases). The V gene lost 2 bases and the J gene lost 2 bases, with 19 bases spanning the gap. The CDR3 is made up of 18 amino acids. In germline, CDR1 is MNHEY, CDR2 SMNVEV (reference sequence). CDR3: CASSLMGSDTFPYNEQFF. In DNA, the CDR3 is TGTGCCAGCAGTTTAATGGGCTCGGACACCTTTCCCTACAATGAGCAGTTCTTC.

CDR3 nucleotides: TGTGCCAGCGAAGAAGGCGGGAGCGTCTACAATGAGCAGTTCTTC. Translated: CASEEGGSVYNEQFF. V and J are TRBV28 and TRBJ2-1; 7 nucleotides match TRBD2. From germline, CDR1 is MDHEN and CDR2 SYDVKM. The CDR3 contains 15 residues. Trimming at V came to 8 bases and at J to 3 bases, leaving 10 bases not matched to a gene.

The V call is TRBV9, the J call TRBJ2-1; D is possibly TRBD1 (5 bases). Germline-derived CDR1 and CDR2 are SGDLS and YYNGEE. The CDR3 consists of 15 residues. V dropped 2 bases and J dropped 0 bases, with 9 bases sitting between them. The CDR3 bases are TGTGCCAGCAGCGTTACAGGCGGCTCCTACAATGAGCAGTTCTTC. This sequence encodes CASSVTGGSYNEQFF.

This chain links TRBV6-6 with TRBJ2-1, with TRBD1 identical over 10 bases. Germline V gene sequence: CDR1 MNHNY, CDR2 SVGAGI (reference sequence). The CDR3 sequence is 15 residues long. The J segment lost 3 bases and the V segment lost 6 bases, leaving 5 bases of the junction unmatched. CDR3 in amino acids: CASRRQGANYNEQFF. CDR3 DNA sequence: TGTGCCAGCAGGAGACAGGGGGCAAACTACAATGAGCAGTTCTTC.

The CDR3 sequence is CASRDRQSSSYNSPLHF. In DNA, the CDR3 is TGTGCCAGCAGGGACAGACAATCTAGCTCCTATAATTCACCCCTCCACTTT. This chain joins TRBV27 and TRBJ1-6, with D perhaps matching TRBD1 (6 bases). V lost 6 bases to trimming and J lost 0 bases, with 15 bases between them. Germline V lookup: CDR1 MNHEY, CDR2 SMNVEV (reference sequence). This CDR3 is built from 17 residues.

The chain couples TRBV5-1 to TRBJ2-3; no definite D call. V lost 3 bases to trimming and J lost 0 bases, with 14 bases between them. The CDR3 loop spans 16 amino acids. Germline loops: CDR1 SGHRS, CDR2 YFSETQ. Here the CDR3 reads CASSSRPQTSTDTQYF. The CDR3 coding sequence is TGCGCCAGCAGCTCACGCCCCCAGACTAGCACAGATACGCAGTATTTT. Full variable domain (missing parts from reference TRBV5-1 and TRBJ2-3): KAGVTQTPRYLIKTRGQQVTLSCSPISGHRSVSWYQQTPGQGLQFLFEYFSETQRNKGNFPGRFSGRQFSNSRSEMNVSTLELGDSALYLCASSSRPQTSTDTQYFGPGTRLTVL.